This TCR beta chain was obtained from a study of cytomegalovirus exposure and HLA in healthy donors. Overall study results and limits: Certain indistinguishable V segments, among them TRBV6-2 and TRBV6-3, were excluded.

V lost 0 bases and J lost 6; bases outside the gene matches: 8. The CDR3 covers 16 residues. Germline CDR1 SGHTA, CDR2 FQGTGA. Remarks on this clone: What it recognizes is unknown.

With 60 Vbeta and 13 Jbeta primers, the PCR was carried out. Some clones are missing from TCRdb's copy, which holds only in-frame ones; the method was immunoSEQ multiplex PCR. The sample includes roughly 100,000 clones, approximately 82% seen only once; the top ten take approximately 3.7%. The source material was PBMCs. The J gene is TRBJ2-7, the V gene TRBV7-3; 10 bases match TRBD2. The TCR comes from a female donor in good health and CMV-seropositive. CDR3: CASSLTGPSGSSEQYF. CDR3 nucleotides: TGTGCCAGCAGCTTAACGGGGCCTAGCGGGAGCTCCGAGCAGTACTTC.